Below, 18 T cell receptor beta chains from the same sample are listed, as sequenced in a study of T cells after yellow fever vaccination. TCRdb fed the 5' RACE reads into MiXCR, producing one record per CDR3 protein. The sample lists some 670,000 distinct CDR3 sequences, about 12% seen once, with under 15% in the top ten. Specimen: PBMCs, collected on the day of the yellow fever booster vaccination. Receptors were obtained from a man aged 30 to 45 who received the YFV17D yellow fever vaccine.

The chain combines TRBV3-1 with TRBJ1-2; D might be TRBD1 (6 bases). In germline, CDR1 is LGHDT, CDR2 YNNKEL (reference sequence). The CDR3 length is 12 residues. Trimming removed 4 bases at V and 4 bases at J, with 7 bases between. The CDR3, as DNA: TGTGCCAGCAGCCCAGGGGTCTATGGCTACACCTTC. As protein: CASSPGVYGYTF.

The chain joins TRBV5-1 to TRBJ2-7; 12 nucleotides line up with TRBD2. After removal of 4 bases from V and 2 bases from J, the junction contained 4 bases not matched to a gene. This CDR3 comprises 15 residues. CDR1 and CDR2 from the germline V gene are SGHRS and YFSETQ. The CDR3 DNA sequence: TGCGCCAGCAGCGGAGGACTAGCGGGACCCTACGAGCAGTACTTC. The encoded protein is CASSGGLAGPYEQYF.

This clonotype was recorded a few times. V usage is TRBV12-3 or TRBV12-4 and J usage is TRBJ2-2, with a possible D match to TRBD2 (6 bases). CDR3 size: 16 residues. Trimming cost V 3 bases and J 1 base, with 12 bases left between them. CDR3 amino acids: CASSFSLSGNTGELFF. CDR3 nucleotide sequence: TGTGCCAGCAGTTTCTCCCTTAGCGGGAACACCGGGGAGCTGTTTTTT.

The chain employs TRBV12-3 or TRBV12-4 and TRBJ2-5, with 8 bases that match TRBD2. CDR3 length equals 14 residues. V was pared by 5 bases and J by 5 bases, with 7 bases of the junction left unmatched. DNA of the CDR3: TGTGCCAGCAGTCCCCCCGGGGGGGTGGAGACCCAGTACTTC. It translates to CASSPPGGVETQYF.

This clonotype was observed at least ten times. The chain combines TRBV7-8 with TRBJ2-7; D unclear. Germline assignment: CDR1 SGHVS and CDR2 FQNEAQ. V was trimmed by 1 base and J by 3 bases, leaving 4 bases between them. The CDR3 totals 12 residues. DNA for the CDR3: TGTGCCAGCAGCTTAGTCGGCTACGAGCAGTACTTC. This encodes CASSLVGYEQYF. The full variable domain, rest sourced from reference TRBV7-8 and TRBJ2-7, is GAGVSQSPRYKVAKRGQDVALRCDPISGHVSLFWYQQALGQGPEFLTYFQNEAQLDKSGLPSDRFFAERPEGSVSTLKIQRTQQEDSAVYLCASSLVGYEQYFGPGTRLTVT.

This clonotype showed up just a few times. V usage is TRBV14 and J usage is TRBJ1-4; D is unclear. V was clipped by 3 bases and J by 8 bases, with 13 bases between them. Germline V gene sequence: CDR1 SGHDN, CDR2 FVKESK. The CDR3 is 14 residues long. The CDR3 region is CASSHSGRREKLFF. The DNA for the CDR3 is TGTGCCAGCAGCCATAGCGGAAGGCGCGAAAAACTGTTTTTT. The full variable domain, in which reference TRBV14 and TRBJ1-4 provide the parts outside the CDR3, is EAGVTQFPSHSVIEKGQTVTLRCDPISGHDNLYWYRRVMGKEIKFLLHFVKESKQDESGMPNNRFLAERTGGTYSTLKVQPAELEDSGVYFCASSHSGRREKLFFGSGTQLSVL.

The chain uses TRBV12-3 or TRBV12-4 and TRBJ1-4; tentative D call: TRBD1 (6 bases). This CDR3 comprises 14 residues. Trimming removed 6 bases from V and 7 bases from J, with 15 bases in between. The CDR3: CASSRDRIREKLFF. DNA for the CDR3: TGTGCCAGCAGCCGAGACAGGATCCGTGAAAAACTGTTTTTT.

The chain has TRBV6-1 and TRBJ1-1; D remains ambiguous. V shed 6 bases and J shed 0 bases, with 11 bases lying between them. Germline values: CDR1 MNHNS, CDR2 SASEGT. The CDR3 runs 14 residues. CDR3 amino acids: CASRPERLNTEAFF. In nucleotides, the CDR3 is TGTGCCAGCAGACCTGAGCGGTTGAACACTGAAGCTTTCTTT.

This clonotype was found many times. The CDR3 protein is CASSGAGPEQFF. CDR3 coding DNA: TGTGCCAGCAGCGGGGCGGGCCCTGAGCAGTTCTTC. The J gene is TRBJ2-1, the V gene TRBV7-9; either TRBD1 or TRBD2 may fit D (5 bases each). V was shortened by 5 bases and J by 9 bases, with 11 bases between the two germline ends. Germline V lookup: CDR1 SEHNR, CDR2 FQNEAQ (reference sequence). This CDR3 comprises 12 residues.

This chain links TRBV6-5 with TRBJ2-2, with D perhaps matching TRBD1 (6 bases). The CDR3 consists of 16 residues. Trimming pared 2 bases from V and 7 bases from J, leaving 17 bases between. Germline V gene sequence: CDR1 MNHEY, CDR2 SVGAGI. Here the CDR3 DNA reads TGTGCCAGCAGTTACACCGAATACAGGGTCTACGGGGAGCTGTTTTTT. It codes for CASSYTEYRVYGELFF.

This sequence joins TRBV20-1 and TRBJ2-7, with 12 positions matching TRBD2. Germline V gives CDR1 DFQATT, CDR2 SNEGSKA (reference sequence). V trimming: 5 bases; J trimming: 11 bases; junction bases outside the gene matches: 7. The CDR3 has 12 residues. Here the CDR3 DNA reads TGCAGTGCTGAGACTAGCGGGAGCTTGGAGTACTTC. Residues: CSAETSGSLEYF.

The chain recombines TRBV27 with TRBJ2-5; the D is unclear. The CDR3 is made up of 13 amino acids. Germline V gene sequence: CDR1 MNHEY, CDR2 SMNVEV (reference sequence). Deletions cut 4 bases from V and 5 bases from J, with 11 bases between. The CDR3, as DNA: TGTGCCAGCAGTTCACCCGCAAGGGAGACCCAGTACTTC. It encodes CASSSPARETQYF.

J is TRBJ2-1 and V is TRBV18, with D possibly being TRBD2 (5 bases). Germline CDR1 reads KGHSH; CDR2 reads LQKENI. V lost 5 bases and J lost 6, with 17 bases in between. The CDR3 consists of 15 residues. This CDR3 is CASSVLGRSSNEQFF. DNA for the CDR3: TGTGCCAGCTCAGTCCTTGGGAGATCGTCCAATGAGCAGTTCTTC.

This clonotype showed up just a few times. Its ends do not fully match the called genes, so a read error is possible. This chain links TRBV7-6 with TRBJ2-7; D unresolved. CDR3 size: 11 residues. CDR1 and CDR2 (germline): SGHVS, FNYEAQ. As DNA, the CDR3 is TGTGCCAGCAGCTTGTCCTTCGAGCAGTACTTC. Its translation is CASSLSFEQYF.

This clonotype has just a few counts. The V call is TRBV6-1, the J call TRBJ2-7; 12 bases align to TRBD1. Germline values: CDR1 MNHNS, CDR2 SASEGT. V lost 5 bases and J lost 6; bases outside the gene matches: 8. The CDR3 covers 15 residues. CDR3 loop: CASSPWGTGGSEQYF. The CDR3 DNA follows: TGTGCCAGCAGTCCCTGGGGGACAGGGGGCTCCGAGCAGTACTTC.

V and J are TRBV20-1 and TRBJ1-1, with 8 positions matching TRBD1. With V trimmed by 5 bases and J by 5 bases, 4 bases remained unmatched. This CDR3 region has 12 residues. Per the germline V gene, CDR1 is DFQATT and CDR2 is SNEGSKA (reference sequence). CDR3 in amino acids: CSAGQGRTEAFF. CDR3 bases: TGCAGTGCTGGACAGGGAAGGACTGAAGCTTTCTTT.

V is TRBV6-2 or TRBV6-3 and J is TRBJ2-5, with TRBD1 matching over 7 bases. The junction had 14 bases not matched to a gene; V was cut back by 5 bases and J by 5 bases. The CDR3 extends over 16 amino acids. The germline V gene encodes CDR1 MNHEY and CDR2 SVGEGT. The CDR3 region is CASSDRRDSLRETQYF. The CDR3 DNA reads TGTGCCAGCAGTGACCGCCGGGACAGCCTAAGGGAGACCCAGTACTTC.

The CDR3 region is CSVPLAVERREQYF. Here the CDR3 DNA reads TGCAGCGTCCCCTTAGCGGTGGAGAGACGCGAGCAGTACTTC. The chain couples TRBV29-1 to TRBJ2-7, with D possibly being TRBD2 (6 bases). CDR1 SQVTM and CDR2 ANQGSEA come from the germline V gene. Trimming took off 6 bases at V and 6 bases at J, with 21 bases between the two ends. There are 14 residues in the CDR3.